This T cell receptor beta chain was captured by sequencing in a study of neoadjuvant nivolumab and ipilimumab in lung cancer. Libraries were prepared by immunoSEQ multiplex PCR; TCRdb keeps only in-frame clonotypes and omits some of them. The sample consists of tens of thousands of clones, about 89% of them appearing once. On this clone: Its specificity is unknown.

The CDR3 has 13 amino acids. Trimming removed 5 bases at V and 6 bases at J, with 14 bases between. Germline CDR1 is SEHNR and CDR2 is FQNEAQ (reference sequence). General study points: Only two of four nivolumab-treated tumors gained richness and clonality by surgery. Pretherapy blood TCR richness correlated positively with resected tumor richness. Pathologic regression was not significantly tied to TCR clonality.

The TCR was taken from an adult with non-small cell lung cancer. Some clones in this sample may be carry-over from other donors' samples. The chain employs TRBV7-9 and TRBJ2-7, with D possibly matching TRBD1 (7 bases). Sequenced material: blood, taken before neoadjuvant nivolumab, alone or with ipilimumab. CDR3 sequence (DNA): TGTGCCAGCAGCACCCCAGGGGGAGGCGAGCAGTACTTC. Protein: CASSTPGGGEQYF.